This T cell receptor beta chain derives from a study of T-cell memory formation after mild COVID-19. Germline V gene data show CDR1 as KGHDR and CDR2 as SFDVKD. V was trimmed by 6 bases and J by 1 base, leaving 18 bases between them. The CDR3 has 17 residues. TCRdb processed the 5' RACE reads anew with MiXCR; each CDR3 protein has one entry. The sample lists about 150,000 distinct CDR3 sequences, around 15% occurring once. This clonotype turned up a few times. This sequence joins TRBV24-1 and TRBJ2-1; D is perhaps TRBD1 (6 bases). The sequence derives from an adult woman who had mild COVID-19 (a few samples of this study predate the infection). Cell type and time point are not known. The sample was PBMCs or a T cell subset sorted from them (not recorded which). CDR3 in DNA: TGTGCCACCAGTTGGGGACCAGGGGTTGGGTCCTACAATGAGCAGTTCTTC. Protein sequence: CATSWGPGVGSYNEQFF.